This T cell receptor beta chain comes out of a study of identical twins. Overall study results and limits: For out-of-frame beta sequences, excess twin sharing was weaker.

The CDR3 has 13 amino acids. Germline V gene lookup returns CDR1 MNHEY and CDR2 SVGEGT. V was shortened by 5 bases and J by 9 bases, with 14 bases between the two germline ends. All of the donors were Caucasians in good health. With respect to this clonotype: Its target is unknown.

The cDNA had a unique molecular identifier and a template-switch universal primer site. TCRdb reanalysed the 5' RACE reads using MiXCR and keeps one entry per CDR3 protein. The data contain a few hundred thousand distinct CDR3 sequences, about 8.3% of them seen just once; the ten biggest clones take up less than 4%. These same records also appear under a second study, on yellow fever vaccine responses in identical twins. That publication notes: In identical twins, vaccine T cell responses appeared partly shared and partly individual.

This chain links TRBV6-2 or TRBV6-3 with TRBJ2-1; possible D gene TRBD2, 5 bases. This TCR was recovered from a woman under 30 in good health. Specimen: CD8+ T cells sorted from blood. CDR3 region: CASSPLGLGEQFF. For the CDR3, the DNA is TGTGCCAGCAGTCCCCTCGGACTGGGTGAGCAGTTCTTC.